These 25 T cell receptor beta chains came from one sample sequenced in a study of cytomegalovirus exposure and HLA in healthy donors. The study ran its PCR with 60 Vbeta and 13 Jbeta primers. Sequencing used immunoSEQ multiplex PCR; TCRdb keeps in-frame clones, though not all of them. The sample records fewer than 250,000 clones, over 60% being singletons. The specimen was PBMCs. These receptors were taken from a man in his late teens or twenties in good health and CMV-seronegative.

The chain carries TRBV27 and TRBJ1-1, with D possibly being TRBD1 (6 bases). The CDR3 loop spans 14 amino acids. Looked up from germline, CDR1 is MNHEY and CDR2 is SMNVEV (reference sequence). V shed 5 bases and J shed 3 bases, with 13 bases lying between them. This CDR3 is CASSIQGWDTEAFF. The CDR3 DNA is TGTGCCAGCAGTATCCAGGGGTGGGACACTGAAGCTTTCTTT.

The V gene is TRBV7-8, the J gene TRBJ2-5, with D maybe TRBD1 (6 bases). V was pared by 4 bases and J by 0 bases, with 9 bases between. CDR3 length equals 14 residues. CDR1 and CDR2 from the germline V gene are SGHVS and FQNEAQ. CDR3 in DNA: TGTGCCAGCAGCTCTCAGGGGAACCAAGAGACCCAGTACTTC. It encodes CASSSQGNQETQYF.

The chain uses TRBV27 and TRBJ2-3; 14 nucleotides line up with TRBD2. The trim removed 4 bases at V and 2 bases at J, leaving 2 bases unmatched. The germline V gene has CDR1 MNHEY and CDR2 SMNVEV (reference sequence). This CDR3 comprises 16 residues. The CDR3 is CASSSGLAGDTDTQYF. Here the CDR3 DNA reads TGTGCCAGCAGTTCGGGACTAGCGGGGGACACAGATACGCAGTATTTT.

The chain employs TRBV7-8 and TRBJ1-5; TRBD1 matches at 9 bases. The CDR3 extends over 15 amino acids. Germline V gene sequence: CDR1 SGHVS, CDR2 FQNEAQ. After removal of 5 bases from V and 4 bases from J, the junction contained 6 bases not matched to a gene. The CDR3 DNA follows: TGTGCCAGCAGCCTTTTTGGACAGGGGAATCAGCCCCAGCATTTT. Translated, it gives CASSLFGQGNQPQHF.

This clone was recorded a few times. The chain links TRBV10-3 to TRBJ2-7, with TRBD1 matching 7 bases. V lost 6 bases to trimming and J lost 0 bases; unmatched junction nucleotides: 2. The length of the CDR3 is 13 residues. The germline CDR1 and CDR2 sequences are ENHRY and SYGVKD. CDR3 amino acids: CAIRAGGSYEQYF. The CDR3 DNA follows: TGTGCCATCAGGGCAGGGGGCTCCTACGAGCAGTACTTC.

The chain uses TRBV2 and TRBJ2-1; D might be TRBD2 (7 bases). V lost 4 bases to trimming and J lost 0 bases, with 22 bases between them. The CDR3 contains 19 residues. Germline CDR1 reads SNHLY; CDR2 reads FYNNEI. The CDR3 DNA reads TGTGCCAGCAGTGGGGGGAGGGGGGGGCCTTCGAGCTCCTACAATGAGCAGTTCTTC. Amino acids: CASSGGRGGPSSSYNEQFF.

This clone was seen a few times. V is TRBV4-3 and J is TRBJ1-1; no firm D call. There are 15 residues in the CDR3. V lost 0 bases and J 1 base, leaving 9 bases between the germline ends. Germline values: CDR1 LGHNA, CDR2 YSLEER. CDR3 amino acids: CASSQEILRNTEAFF. In DNA form, the CDR3 reads TGCGCCAGCAGCCAAGAGATTTTGAGGAACACTGAAGCTTTCTTT.

This clone has a handful of counts. The chain is built from TRBV2 and TRBJ2-7; D may be TRBD2 (6 bases). This CDR3 has 14 amino acids. Germline CDR1 is SNHLY and CDR2 is FYNNEI. DNA for the CDR3: TGTACATCAGCATCCTTGGGGGGTGAATACGAGCAGTACTTC. This codes for CTSASLGGEYEQYF.

This clone was seen more than once but under ten times. V gene TRBV4-2 combines with J gene TRBJ2-7; 8 bases are a match to TRBD2. Germline V CDR1 and CDR2: LGHNA, YNFKEQ. The CDR3 runs 17 residues. Trimming removed 2 bases from V and 1 base from J; junction bases left unmatched: 10. The CDR3 sequence: CASSQSAAERGSYEQYF. CDR3 in DNA: TGTGCCAGCAGCCAATCGGCTGCCGAGCGGGGGTCCTACGAGCAGTACTTC.

CDR3 amino acids: CASGSPSRGSYEQYF. The DNA for the CDR3 is TGTGCCAGCGGTTCCCCGTCGCGCGGGTCCTACGAGCAGTACTTC. The V call is TRBV6-5, the J call TRBJ2-7; possible D gene TRBD2, 5 bases. CDR1 MNHEY and CDR2 SVGAGI come from the germline V gene. The CDR3 totals 15 residues. V lost 8 bases and J 1 base, leaving 18 bases between the germline ends.

V gene TRBV7-9 combines with J gene TRBJ2-7, with D unclear. Germline-derived CDR1 and CDR2 are SEHNR and FQNEAQ (reference sequence). V lost 4 bases, J lost 0 bases, and 16 bases lay in between. The CDR3 covers 16 residues. The CDR3 region is CASSSHWADGSYEQYF. The CDR3 DNA reads TGTGCCAGCAGCTCGCATTGGGCCGACGGCTCCTACGAGCAGTACTTC.

About this clone: This sample also contains other DNA sequences that code for the same CDR3. The chain combines TRBV28 with TRBJ1-2, with 7 positions matching TRBD1. Losses at the gene ends were 6 bases for V and 0 bases for J; bases not matched to a gene: 4. Germline loops: CDR1 MDHEN, CDR2 SYDVKM. This CDR3 contains 14 residues. The CDR3 sequence: CASSPGQANYGYTF. Written as DNA, the CDR3 is TGTGCCAGCAGCCCCGGACAGGCTAACTATGGCTACACCTTC.

V usage is TRBV5-1 and J usage is TRBJ2-7; D possibly corresponds to TRBD2 (6 bases). V was pared by 3 bases and J by 5 bases, with 18 bases between. The CDR3 is 15 amino acids. The germline CDR1 and CDR2 sequences are SGHRS and YFSETQ. The CDR3 DNA reads as TGCGCCAGCAGCTCCCAATTAATCGGGGGAGACGAGCAGTACTTC. This encodes CASSSQLIGGDEQYF. The entire variable domain, with the rest obtained from reference TRBV5-1 and TRBJ2-7, is as follows: KAGVTQTPRYLIKTRGQQVTLSCSPISGHRSVSWYQQTPGQGLQFLFEYFSETQRNKGNFPGRFSGRQFSNSRSEMNVSTLELGDSALYLCASSSQLIGGDEQYFGPGTRLTVT.

CDR3 sequence: CASSLAVTGADTQYF. The CDR3 nucleotides read TGTGCCAGCAGCTTAGCGGTGACGGGAGCAGATACGCAGTATTTT. The chain couples TRBV7-2 to TRBJ2-3; D may be TRBD2 (6 bases). V lost 0 bases and J lost 4, with 11 bases in between. Germline V gene data show CDR1 as SGHTA and CDR2 as FQGNSA. This CDR3 is 15 amino acids long.

This chain links TRBV7-3 with TRBJ1-2; the D gene is possibly TRBD1 (5 bases). The germline V gene has CDR1 SGHTA and CDR2 FQGTGA. V was cut by 4 bases and J by 0 bases, with 12 bases left in between. The CDR3 runs 15 residues. The CDR3 coding sequence is TGTGCCAGCAGCTACGACAGCACGCCTAACTATGGCTACACCTTC. Its translation is CASSYDSTPNYGYTF.

The chain joins TRBV19 to TRBJ2-7; 9 bases line up with TRBD1. CDR1 is LNHDA, CDR2 SQIVND, per germline (reference sequence). CDR3 size: 14 residues. V shed 6 bases, J shed 3 bases, and the junction held 6 bases outside the gene matches. The CDR3 region is CASSAGTGSYEQYF. CDR3 sequence (DNA): TGTGCCAGTAGCGCCGGGACAGGGAGCTACGAGCAGTACTTC.

The chain employs TRBV7-9 and TRBJ2-7; TRBD2 aligns across 8 bases. Germline V gene lookup returns CDR1 SEHNR and CDR2 FQNEAQ (reference sequence). The CDR3 loop spans 15 amino acids. V shed 2 bases and J 4 bases; nucleotides not matched to a gene: 7. CDR3 region: CASSLSREGLYEQYF. The CDR3, as DNA: TGTGCCAGCAGCTTATCACGGGAGGGCCTTTACGAGCAGTACTTC.

This chain connects TRBV5-6 to TRBJ2-5, with D perhaps TRBD1 (5 bases). The CDR3 extends over 16 amino acids. Germline V gene data show CDR1 as SGHDT and CDR2 as YYEEEE. V lost 2 bases and J 2 bases, leaving 16 bases between the germline ends. CDR3 region: CASSFRGEVLQETQYF. As DNA, the CDR3 is TGTGCCAGCAGCTTTAGGGGCGAGGTCCTACAAGAGACCCAGTACTTC.

The chain employs TRBV19 and TRBJ1-1; 9 bases line up with TRBD1. The germline V gene has CDR1 LNHDA and CDR2 SQIVND (reference sequence). Losses at the gene ends were 5 bases for V and 8 bases for J; bases not matched to a gene: 6. CDR3 size: 13 residues. This CDR3 reads CASSLAGTGEAFF. CDR3 nucleotide sequence: TGTGCCAGTAGTCTGGCCGGGACAGGGGAAGCTTTCTTT.

This clone was seen only once. This chain links TRBV28 with TRBJ1-5, with 9 bases lining up with TRBD1. Germline V gene data show CDR1 as MDHEN and CDR2 as SYDVKM. The length of the CDR3 is 19 residues. With V trimmed by 5 bases and J by 2 bases, 16 bases remained unmatched. This CDR3 is CASSPNAPGQGWGNQPQHF. The CDR3 region has the DNA TGTGCCAGCAGTCCTAACGCCCCGGGACAGGGATGGGGCAATCAGCCCCAGCATTTT.

The chain couples TRBV6-1 to TRBJ1-6; 7 positions match TRBD1. This CDR3 comprises 14 residues. CDR1 is MNHNS and CDR2 is SASEGT in the germline V gene. The V segment lost 2 bases and the J segment 8 bases; nucleotides outside the gene matches: 3. The CDR3 here is CASSEWDSYSPLHF. The CDR3, as DNA: TGTGCCAGCAGTGAATGGGACAGCTATTCACCCCTCCACTTT.

The chain is built from TRBV20-1 and TRBJ2-4; possible D gene TRBD2, 6 bases. Trimming took off 3 bases at V and 6 bases at J, with 6 bases between the two ends. This CDR3 has 11 amino acids. Germline CDR1 and CDR2: DFQATT and SNEGSKA (reference sequence). The CDR3 loop reads CSASGRNIQYF. The DNA of the CDR3 is TGCAGTGCTAGCGGGAGAAACATTCAGTACTTC.

This sequence joins TRBV6-6 and TRBJ2-1; 9 bases agree with TRBD2. Trimming at V came to 6 bases and at J to 6 bases, leaving 12 bases not matched to a gene. Germline values: CDR1 MNHNY, CDR2 SVGAGI (reference sequence). The CDR3 length is 16 residues. The CDR3 DNA is TGTGCCAGCAGCCGAAAAGGCGCGGGAGGGAGCAATGAGCAGTTCTTC. Amino acid sequence: CASSRKGAGGSNEQFF.

This chain joins TRBV5-5 and TRBJ2-7; possibly TRBD2 for D (5 bases). The CDR3 loop spans 13 amino acids. Germline CDR1 is SGHKS and CDR2 is YYEKEE (reference sequence). V dropped 3 bases and J dropped 2 bases, with 9 bases sitting between them. CDR3 amino acids: CASSSQRAYEQYF. The CDR3 DNA reads as TGTGCCAGCAGCTCACAGAGGGCCTACGAGCAGTACTTC.

This chain connects TRBV7-9 to TRBJ1-1, with 7 bases fitting TRBD1. From germline, CDR1 is SEHNR and CDR2 FQNEAQ (reference sequence). This CDR3 is built from 14 residues. The V and J ends lost 11 bases and 1 base, in that order; junction bases with no gene match: 10. The CDR3 DNA follows: TGTGCCGGACTAAAGACAGGGAGGAACACTGAAGCTTTCTTT. Its translation: CAGLKTGRNTEAFF. Together with reference TRBV7-9 and TRBJ1-1, the CDR3 gives the full variable domain: DTGVSQNPRHKITKRGQNVTFRCDPISEHNRLYWYRQTLGQGPEFLTYFQNEAQLEKSRLLSDRFSAERPKGSFSTLEIQRTEQGDSAMYLCAGLKTGRNTEAFFGQGTRLTVV.